This T cell receptor (beta chain) stems from a study of T cells expressing NK-cell markers. Notes on the study in general: Top CD8+ clonotypes included the dominant CD3+CD56+NKG2C+ clonotypes in several donors.

This CDR3 has 12 amino acids. Looked up from germline, CDR1 is MDHEN and CDR2 is SYDVKM. TCRdb reworked the 5' RACE reads into one entry per CDR3 protein, no DNA. This table holds a few hundred thousand distinct CDR3 sequences. About this clonotype: The antigen remains undetermined.

The clonotype was recovered from a woman aged 50 to 60 in good health. The sequencing sample was made of blood T cells: a sorted CD56 or NKG2C T cell subset, CD4+ or CD8+ T cells, or bulk PBMC T cells (not recorded which). This chain joins TRBV28 and TRBJ1-1. The CDR3 here is CASRPWNTEAFF.